The next 13 T cell receptor beta chains were all read from a single sample in a study of early T cells in non-severe SARS-CoV-2 infection. TCRdb processed the 5' RACE reads anew with MiXCR; each CDR3 protein has one entry. The sample shows about 31,000 distinct CDR3 sequences, around 7% of them seen only once. The source material was whole blood, sampled at baseline. These receptors all stem from an adult who was a healthcare worker with PCR-confirmed SARS-CoV-2 infection or an uninfected control (not recorded which).

This clonotype was found many times. CDR3 loop: CASSLPSGSSTDTQYF. As DNA, the CDR3 is TGTGCCAGCAGCTTACCGAGCGGGAGTAGCACAGATACGCAGTATTTT. The chain couples TRBV7-9 to TRBJ2-3; 8 nucleotides match TRBD2. The J segment lost 0 bases and the V segment lost 2 bases, leaving 4 bases of the junction unmatched. The V gene's germline CDR1 is SEHNR and CDR2 FQNEAQ (reference sequence). This CDR3 contains 16 residues.

This clonotype was counted ten times or more. This chain uses TRBV6-6 with TRBJ1-1; 7 nucleotides match TRBD1. CDR1 MNHNY and CDR2 SVGAGI come from the germline V gene (reference sequence). V lost 4 bases and J lost 1; bases outside the gene matches: 3. The CDR3 loop spans 14 amino acids. The DNA of the CDR3 is TGTGCCAGCAGTTGGGGACAGCAGAACACTGAAGCTTTCTTT. Its translation: CASSWGQQNTEAFF.

The sample holds a few counts of this clonotype. The chain is built from TRBV5-6 and TRBJ1-2, with 8 nucleotides matching TRBD1. The CDR3 is made up of 15 amino acids. Per germline, CDR1 SGHDT and CDR2 YYEEEE. The trim removed 6 bases at V and 3 bases at J, leaving 10 bases unmatched. The CDR3 loop is CASTGPGQGDYGYTF. CDR3 nucleotides: TGTGCCAGCACCGGACCCGGACAGGGTGACTATGGCTACACCTTC.

This clonotype was seen at least ten times. The chain is built from TRBV7-2 and TRBJ2-2; D is ambiguous. Germline CDR1 SGHTA, CDR2 FQGNSA. Trimming pared 6 bases from V and 6 bases from J, leaving 11 bases between. The length of the CDR3 is 13 residues. The CDR3 is CASRVQQAGELFF. The CDR3 DNA is TGTGCCAGCAGAGTACAGCAGGCCGGGGAGCTGTTTTTT.

This clonotype was recorded at least ten times. V is TRBV5-8 and J is TRBJ2-1; maybe TRBD2 (6 bases). Germline loops: CDR1 SGHTS, CDR2 YDEGEE. The CDR3 runs to 16 residues. V was cut by 0 bases and J by 4 bases, with 14 bases left in between. The chain's CDR3 is CASSLVRRVGYNEQFF. The CDR3 bases are TGTGCCAGCAGCTTGGTACGGAGGGTAGGTTACAATGAGCAGTTCTTC.

This clonotype turned up a few times. This sequence joins TRBV7-2 and TRBJ2-7; 8 positions match TRBD2. The germline V gene has CDR1 SGHTA and CDR2 FQGNSA. V was clipped by 4 bases and J by 0 bases; unmatched bases: 2. The CDR3 has 14 amino acids. This CDR3 reads CASSSGTSSYEQYF. For the CDR3, the DNA is TGTGCCAGCAGCTCCGGGACTAGCTCCTACGAGCAGTACTTC. Together with reference TRBV7-2 and TRBJ2-7, the CDR3 gives the full variable domain: GAGVSQSPSNKVTEKGKDVELRCDPISGHTALYWYRQSLGQGLEFLIYFQGNSAPDKSGLPSDRFSAERTGGSVSTLTIQRTQQEDSAVYLCASSSGTSSYEQYFGPGTRLTVT.

This clonotype was detected only a few times. This chain links TRBV12-5 with TRBJ2-3; 9 nucleotides align to TRBD1. CDR1 LGHNT and CDR2 FRNRAP come from the germline V gene. V was pared by 1 base and J by 1 base, with 0 bases of the junction left unmatched. This CDR3 contains 15 residues. The CDR3 bases are TGTGCTAGTGGTTTGGGGACAGGGGGCACAGATACGCAGTATTTT. Translated, it gives CASGLGTGGTDTQYF.

The rearrangement joins TRBV12-3 or TRBV12-4 to TRBJ2-1, with D uncertain. The germline V and J ends were trimmed by 5 bases and 9 bases, with 11 bases remaining between them. CDR3 length equals 12 residues. The DNA of the CDR3 is TGTGCCAGCAGTCCCCGGAGTTTTGAGCAGTTCTTC. This sequence encodes CASSPRSFEQFF.

There are many counts of this clonotype. The chain recombines TRBV28 with TRBJ2-1; 9 nucleotides line up with TRBD2. Germline-derived CDR1 and CDR2 are MDHEN and SYDVKM. The CDR3 runs to 16 residues. V dropped 8 bases and J dropped 5; count of bases not matched to a gene: 13. This CDR3 is CASPPGRGLADNEQFF. The CDR3 DNA reads TGTGCCAGCCCCCCGGGCAGGGGACTAGCTGACAATGAGCAGTTCTTC.

This clonotype was recorded a few times. The rearrangement links TRBV10-3 to TRBJ2-2; maybe TRBD2 (6 bases). Germline V gives CDR1 ENHRY, CDR2 SYGVKD. V lost 11 bases and J 4 bases, leaving 17 bases between the germline ends. The CDR3 consists of 14 residues. The CDR3 sequence: CAAGGPMATGELFF. The CDR3 DNA reads TGTGCCGCCGGGGGTCCCATGGCCACCGGGGAGCTGTTTTTT.

This clonotype has more than one count but fewer than ten. The chain combines TRBV14 with TRBJ2-1, with unresolved D. The CDR3 is 16 residues long. Looked up from germline, CDR1 is SGHDN and CDR2 is FVKESK. The V end was cut by 1 base, the J end by 0 bases, with 10 bases between. CDR3 in amino acids: CASSQVGVNSYNEQFF. In DNA, the CDR3 is TGTGCCAGCAGCCAAGTGGGCGTAAACTCCTACAATGAGCAGTTCTTC.

This clonotype was recorded many times. The gene calls are TRBV15 and TRBJ2-3; no definite D call. Trimming took off 3 bases at V and 0 bases at J, with 10 bases between the two ends. The CDR3 contains 15 residues. The germline CDR1 and CDR2 sequences are LNHNV and YYDKDF (reference sequence). Here the CDR3 reads CATSSLPASTDTQYF. The DNA for the CDR3 is TGTGCCACCAGCAGCCTTCCAGCTAGCACAGATACGCAGTATTTT.

V gene TRBV6-6 combines with J gene TRBJ2-7; TRBD1 might be the D (5 bases). Deletions cut 0 bases from V and 5 bases from J, with 11 bases between. Germline values: CDR1 MNHNY, CDR2 SVGAGI (reference sequence). The CDR3 spans 14 residues. In DNA form, the CDR3 reads TGTGCCAGCAGTTACTCAGGGGTTAGGGACGAGCAGTACGTC. Translation: CASSYSGVRDEQYV.